The 4 T cell receptor beta chains below come from one sample, sequenced in a study of cytomegalovirus exposure and HLA in healthy donors. Both 60 Vbeta primers and 13 Jbeta primers went into the PCR. Repertoires were generated with immunoSEQ multiplex PCR, while TCRdb's copy carries only in-frame clones and drops some. The table records approximately 97,000 clones, around three quarters of them present only once. What was sequenced was PBMCs. The receptors derive from a male donor in good health and CMV-seropositive.

The chain couples TRBV4-2 to TRBJ2-3; 13 nucleotides agree with TRBD2. V lost 3 bases, J lost 4 bases, and 10 bases stayed unmatched. The CDR3 totals 18 residues. From germline, CDR1 is LGHNA and CDR2 YNFKEQ. This CDR3 is CASSQGGILAGGPDTQYF. The CDR3 bases are TGTGCCAGCAGCCAGGGGGGGATACTAGCGGGGGGGCCAGATACGCAGTATTTT.

The chain employs TRBV7-9 and TRBJ1-4; a weak D match, TRBD1 (5 bases). This CDR3 comprises 12 residues. V was pared by 6 bases and J by 8 bases, with 10 bases between. Per germline, CDR1 SEHNR and CDR2 FQNEAQ (reference sequence). For the CDR3, the DNA is TGTGCCAGCAGGTCAAACAGGGAAAAACTGTTTTTT. Its protein is CASRSNREKLFF.

The chain is built from TRBV5-4 and TRBJ2-7, with D possibly matching TRBD1 (5 bases). Trimming shortened V by 0 bases and J by 5 bases, and 9 bases separated the two germline ends. Germline-derived CDR1 and CDR2 are SGHNT and YYREEE (reference sequence). This CDR3 contains 13 residues. CDR3 amino acids: CASSLVGADEQYF. CDR3 coding DNA: TGTGCCAGCAGCTTGGTTGGGGCAGACGAGCAGTACTTC.

This clone turned up a few times. The rearrangement joins TRBV9 to TRBJ1-1, with D unclear. V gave up 3 bases and J gave up 1 base, with 13 bases separating them. CDR1 and CDR2 (germline): SGDLS, YYNGEE. This CDR3 comprises 15 residues. The CDR3 DNA sequence: TGTGCCAGCAGCGCCCCGCCCGGCGGGAACACTGAAGCTTTCTTT. Protein product: CASSAPPGGNTEAFF.